Each of the 10 T cell receptor beta chains below was sequenced from the same sample in a study of shared clonotypes between healthy human individuals (dated by TCRdb to 2018 to 2021). The protocol used for the library was the immunoSEQ multiplex PCR assay. The immuneACCESS repertoire file appears here via TCRdb, limited to in-frame rearrangements. These files lack a portion of the clones; in checked studies, under half of the deficit traces to unresolved V genes, and the cause of the others is not known. The sample contains some 2 million clones, approximately 94% of them found a single time. 1% to 1.5% of the sample is in the top ten clones. CD8 naive samples were obtained by positive selection for CCR7 among CD45RO-negative cells, yielding a CD45RA+CCR7+ population from which TemRA cells were excluded. The material sequenced was naive CD8+ T cells sorted from blood. Sample cell subset or site, as interpreted from the label and publication: CD45RA+CCR7+. The receptor source for this set is a man aged 18 to 29 in good health.

The rearrangement uses TRBV5-5 and TRBJ1-1; 7 bases line up with TRBD1. With 7 bases clipped from V and 3 bases from J, the junction kept 6 bases outside the gene matches. Per the germline V gene, CDR1 is SGHKS and CDR2 is YYEKEE (reference sequence). The CDR3 extends over 13 amino acids. The CDR3: CASFGTDDTEAFF. CDR3 sequence (DNA): TGTGCCAGCTTCGGGACAGACGACACTGAAGCTTTCTTT.

V usage is TRBV2 and J usage is TRBJ1-5; D is uncertain. CDR3 length: 14 residues. Trimming stripped 2 bases from V and 0 bases from J, with 5 bases between. Germline V gene data show CDR1 as SNHLY and CDR2 as FYNNEI. CDR3 loop: CASSEWDSNQPQHF. CDR3 bases: TGTGCCAGCAGTGAATGGGATAGCAATCAGCCCCAGCATTTT.

This CDR3 reads CASSDGTGGNTEAFF. CDR3 sequence (DNA): TGTGCCAGCAGCGACGGGACAGGGGGGAACACTGAAGCTTTCTTT. V and J are TRBV6-5 and TRBJ1-1, with TRBD1 identical over 11 bases. Per germline, CDR1 MNHEY and CDR2 SVGAGI. The CDR3 loop spans 15 amino acids. The ends lost 6 bases at V and 1 base at J; junction bases unmatched: 4.

This clone was observed a single time. This chain connects TRBV28 to TRBJ1-2; D unresolved. Germline CDR1 and CDR2: MDHEN and SYDVKM. The CDR3 is made up of 13 amino acids. The V end lost 2 bases, the J end lost 3 bases, and 7 bases lay between the germline ends. CDR3 sequence reads: CASSLDTYYGYTF. The CDR3 region has the DNA TGTGCCAGCAGTTTAGACACCTACTATGGCTACACCTTC.

The rearrangement links TRBV5-1 to TRBJ2-7, with D possibly TRBD1 on 6 matching bases. CDR1 and CDR2 from the germline V gene are SGHRS and YFSETQ. This CDR3 region has 15 residues. The V end was cut by 3 bases, the J end by 0 bases, with 13 bases between. The CDR3 here is CASSWGRSSSYEQYF. As DNA, the CDR3 is TGCGCCAGCAGCTGGGGGCGGAGTTCCTCCTACGAGCAGTACTTC.

The chain has TRBV13 and TRBJ1-3; 7 positions match TRBD1. The V gene end was trimmed by 0 bases and the J gene end by 4 bases; junction bases not matched to a gene: 0. The CDR3 covers 14 residues. The germline gives CDR1 PRHDT, CDR2 FYEKMQ (reference sequence). The chain's CDR3 is CASSLGGQGNTIYF. The CDR3, as DNA: TGTGCCAGCAGCTTAGGGGGACAGGGAAACACCATATATTTT.

The rearrangement uses TRBV6-5 and TRBJ2-7, with D possibly TRBD2 on 6 matching bases. CDR1 MNHEY and CDR2 SVGAGI come from the germline V gene. The V end was cut by 8 bases, the J end by 1 base, with 15 bases between. This CDR3 is 14 amino acids long. As DNA, the CDR3 is TGTGCCAGCGTACTTAGCGGCGGTTCCTACGAGCAGTACTTC. It encodes CASVLSGGSYEQYF.

V and J are TRBV2 and TRBJ1-1; D may be TRBD1 (6 bases). CDR3 length: 12 amino acids. Trimming pared 9 bases from V and 4 bases from J, leaving 12 bases between. Germline CDR1 SNHLY, CDR2 FYNNEI. The CDR3 DNA sequence: TGTGCCAGATTACAGGGCCCCACTGAAGCTTTCTTT. The encoded protein is CARLQGPTEAFF.

This rearrangement joins TRBV27 to TRBJ2-7; 12 bases map to TRBD2. The CDR3 consists of 14 residues. Looked up from germline, CDR1 is MNHEY and CDR2 is SMNVEV (reference sequence). Unmatched junction bases numbered 5, after V lost 6 bases and J lost 5 bases. The CDR3: CASSLAGGFHEQYF. The CDR3 bases are TGTGCCAGCAGCCTAGCGGGAGGGTTCCACGAGCAGTACTTC.

The count of this clone is one. Other DNA sequences from this sample encode an identical CDR3 as well. The V call is TRBV5-5, the J call TRBJ1-1; D gene ambiguous. Per germline, CDR1 SGHKS and CDR2 YYEKEE (reference sequence). The CDR3 has 15 residues. V was cut by 0 bases and J by 0 bases, with 9 bases left in between. CDR3 DNA sequence: TGTGCCAGCAGCTTGGGTCCCGGGGTGAACACTGAAGCTTTCTTT. Amino acids: CASSLGPGVNTEAFF.